This T cell receptor (beta chain) derives from a study of blood T cell repertoires in COVID-19. In the study overall: The samples span acute and convalescent COVID-19 from the United States, Italy and Spain. T cells, B-cell-depleted T cells, or PBMCs provided the cDNA or gDNA that served as material.

The CDR3 covers 16 residues. V lost 5 bases, J lost 4 bases, and 7 bases stayed unmatched. The germline gives CDR1 KGHSH, CDR2 LQKENI. Authors' analysis steps: Amplified reference gene primers provided the basis for estimating nucleated cell counts. This table comes from immunoSEQ multiplex PCR, and its TCRdb copy is limited to in-frame clones, with some not included. V and J calls and clone size are given by that table; D and trimming were obtained from the DNA. This table has some 290,000 clones, roughly 79% appearing once. The V call is TRBV18, the J call TRBJ2-2; 10 nucleotides line up with TRBD2. This sequence originates from a woman aged 55-69 years with active or convalescent COVID-19. The sample taken for sequencing was peripheral blood. The chain's CDR3 is CASSATSGDRTGELFF. The CDR3 DNA is TGTGCCAGCTCAGCCACTAGCGGGGACCGCACCGGGGAGCTGTTTTTT.